The next 5 T cell receptor beta chains were all read from a single sample in a study of Graves' ophthalmopathy and Graves' hyperthyroidism. CDR3 regions of TCR beta were amplified from RNA transcripts. Following a first-round RT-PCR that used HTBI primers, a second-round multiplex PCR was carried out. TCRdb passed the multiplex PCR reads through MiXCR, listing each CDR3 protein once. Here the sample spans 400,000 to 450,000 distinct CDR3 sequences, under 25% being singletons. What was sequenced was peripheral blood. The receptors derive from a woman aged 18-30 years with stable Graves' hyperthyroidism.

This clonotype was observed at least ten times. The chain combines TRBV12-3 or TRBV12-4 with TRBJ2-2, with D hard to call. The CDR3 is 13 amino acids. Trimming stripped 3 bases from V and 6 bases from J, with 8 bases between. As DNA, the CDR3 is TGTGCCAGCAGTTTCGGCGGCCCCGGGGAGCTGTTTTTT. It is translated as CASSFGGPGELFF.

This clonotype was observed a handful of times. This rearrangement joins TRBV12-3 or TRBV12-4 to TRBJ2-5, with TRBD1 matching 9 bases. The CDR3 loop spans 14 amino acids. The ends lost 6 bases at V and 5 bases at J; junction bases unmatched: 7. CDR3 protein: CASRSGTGRETQYF. The CDR3 DNA sequence: TGTGCCAGCAGGTCCGGGACAGGGAGGGAGACCCAGTACTTC.

This clonotype showed up just once. V is TRBV6-5 and J is TRBJ1-2, with 8 bases fitting TRBD1. V was clipped by 5 bases and J by 1 base; unmatched bases: 6. CDR1 MNHEY and CDR2 SVGAGI come from the germline V gene. The CDR3 loop spans 15 amino acids. This CDR3 reads CASSIDRGYNYGYTF. The DNA for the CDR3 is TGTGCCAGCAGTATCGACAGGGGTTATAACTATGGCTACACCTTC.

This clonotype occurred many times. The rearrangement uses TRBV25-1 and TRBJ1-1; no reliable D call. The CDR3 runs to 12 residues. Trimming removed 1 base at V and 3 bases at J, with 3 bases between. Germline CDR1 reads MGHDK; CDR2 reads SYGVNS. The chain's CDR3 is CASSEFDTEAFF. In DNA form, the CDR3 reads TGTGCCAGCAGTGAATTTGACACTGAAGCTTTCTTT.

This clonotype was picked up many times. The CDR3 is CSALITGGANTEAFF. CDR3 bases: TGCAGTGCTCTTATAACAGGGGGCGCGAACACTGAAGCTTTCTTT. J is TRBJ1-1 and V is TRBV20-1; TRBD1 agrees at 9 bases. Losses at the gene ends were 5 bases for V and 1 base for J; bases not matched to a gene: 8. The CDR3 is made up of 15 amino acids. Germline loops: CDR1 DFQATT, CDR2 SNEGSKA (reference sequence).